The 29 T cell receptor beta chains below were found in one sample sequenced in a study of blood T cells in healthy people across ages. Together with a sample-barcoded 5' primer, a J-beta primer mix was included in a second PCR lasting roughly 6 to 12 cycles. TCRdb re-called the 5' RACE reads through MiXCR, storing one row per CDR3 protein. There are fewer than 900,000 distinct CDR3 sequences in the sample; about 42% occur only once, and more than 20% lies in the top ten. The sequencing input was blood. The source of these receptors is a woman aged 55-70 years in good health.

The CDR3 DNA follows: TGTGCCAGCAGCCGACTGACGTCACCCCTCCACTTT. Amino acids: CASSRLTSPLHF. This sequence joins TRBV12-3 or TRBV12-4 and TRBJ1-6; D gene uncertain. This CDR3 is built from 12 residues. Trimming pared 6 bases from V and 10 bases from J, leaving 10 bases between.

The V call is TRBV25-1, the J call TRBJ1-2; D is perhaps TRBD1 (5 bases). The length of the CDR3 is 13 residues. Germline CDR1 reads MGHDK; CDR2 reads SYGVNS. With 6 bases removed from V and 4 bases from J, the gap between germline ends came to 12 bases. The CDR3 DNA follows: TGTGCCAGCAGGCAGGGCCAAGGCTATGGCTACACCTTC. Its translation is CASRQGQGYGYTF.

CDR3 sequence reads: CASSLWEDQPQHF. The CDR3 coding sequence is TGTGCCAGCAGTTTATGGGAGGATCAGCCCCAGCATTTT. The chain uses TRBV27 and TRBJ1-5, with unresolved D. Germline loops: CDR1 MNHEY, CDR2 SMNVEV (reference sequence). Trimming pared 1 base from V and 5 bases from J, leaving 6 bases between. The CDR3 sequence is 13 residues long.

This chain's CDR3 is CASSSQRTRTDTQYF. The DNA for the CDR3 is TGTGCCAGCAGTTCCCAACGGACTCGAACAGATACGCAGTATTTT. The chain links TRBV28 to TRBJ2-3; D is perhaps TRBD2 (5 bases). V was clipped by 4 bases and J by 3 bases, with 14 bases between them. This CDR3 has 15 residues. Germline CDR1 and CDR2: MDHEN and SYDVKM.

This clonotype was seen only a few times. The genes are TRBV20-1 and TRBJ2-1, with TRBD2 matching over 12 bases. With V trimmed by 0 bases and J by 9 bases, 15 bases remained unmatched. Germline CDR1 DFQATT, CDR2 SNEGSKA (reference sequence). The CDR3 spans 18 residues. The CDR3 loop reads CSARDSPGLAGARGEQFF. CDR3 coding DNA: TGCAGTGCTAGAGATTCCCCGGGACTAGCGGGTGCCCGCGGTGAGCAGTTCTTC.

This clonotype was seen repeatedly, ten times or more. This chain links TRBV20-1 with TRBJ1-5; D gene uncertain. From germline, CDR1 is DFQATT and CDR2 SNEGSKA (reference sequence). V was clipped by 2 bases and J by 4 bases, with 6 bases between them. The CDR3 is 12 amino acids. CDR3 sequence reads: CSARRSNQPQHF. Written as DNA, the CDR3 is TGCAGTGCTAGACGCTCGAATCAGCCCCAGCATTTT.

This clonotype was detected only once. In DNA form, the CDR3 reads TGCAGTGCTACTTCCGGGACTAGCCGGAACACCGGGGAGCTGTTTTTT. Protein product: CSATSGTSRNTGELFF. The V call is TRBV20-1, the J call TRBJ2-2, with 9 bases aligning to TRBD2. This CDR3 has 16 amino acids. V gave up 4 bases and J gave up 1 base; unmatched junction bases: 7. Looked up from germline, CDR1 is DFQATT and CDR2 is SNEGSKA (reference sequence).

The sample holds a few counts of this clonotype. This chain uses TRBV5-1 with TRBJ2-3; a possible D gene is TRBD2 (5 bases). The CDR3 spans 17 residues. Germline V gene data show CDR1 as SGHRS and CDR2 as YFSETQ. Trimming took off 1 base at V and 2 bases at J, with 17 bases between the two ends. CDR3 nucleotides: TGCGCCAGCAGCTTGTTCCCTGCGAGCGGTACCACAGATACGCAGTATTTT. This translates into CASSLFPASGTTDTQYF. The entire variable domain, with the rest obtained from reference TRBV5-1 and TRBJ2-3, is as follows: KAGVTQTPRYLIKTRGQQVTLSCSPISGHRSVSWYQQTPGQGLQFLFEYFSETQRNKGNFPGRFSGRQFSNSRSEMNVSTLELGDSALYLCASSLFPASGTTDTQYFGPGTRLTVL.

In this sample, this clonotype turned up a few times. The chain uses TRBV5-1 and TRBJ2-7, with D maybe TRBD1 (5 bases). With 1 base removed from V and 2 bases from J, the gap between germline ends came to 13 bases. The CDR3 consists of 15 residues. Germline CDR1 reads SGHRS; CDR2 reads YFSETQ. CDR3 bases: TGCGCCAGCAGCTTGTTTTTGACAGATACCTACGAGCAGTACTTC. Residues: CASSLFLTDTYEQYF.

CDR3 amino acids: CASGRGLGYGYTF. The CDR3, as DNA: TGTGCCAGCGGTAGAGGATTAGGCTATGGCTACACCTTC. The chain has TRBV7-3 and TRBJ1-2; no clear D. Germline V lookup: CDR1 SGHTA, CDR2 FQGTGA. There are 13 residues in the CDR3. V was pared by 8 bases and J by 4 bases, with 14 bases between. The full variable domain, completed using reference TRBV7-3 and TRBJ1-2, is GAGVSQTPSNKVTEKGKYVELRCDPISGHTALYWYRQSLGQGPEFLIYFQGTGAADDSGLPNDRFFAVRPEGSVSTLKIQRTERGDSAVYLCASGRGLGYGYTFGSGTRLTVV.

The rearrangement uses TRBV27 and TRBJ2-1; D may match TRBD1 or TRBD2 (5 bases each). V was pared by 3 bases and J by 2 bases, with 14 bases between. The CDR3 is 16 amino acids. Looked up from germline, CDR1 is MNHEY and CDR2 is SMNVEV (reference sequence). CDR3 protein: CASSLQRGVAYNEQFF. CDR3 bases: TGTGCCAGCAGTTTGCAACGGGGCGTCGCCTACAATGAGCAGTTCTTC.

The chain recombines TRBV7-9 with TRBJ2-1, with D possibly matching TRBD1 (5 bases). The germline V gene encodes CDR1 SEHNR and CDR2 FQNEAQ (reference sequence). The ends were cut back, 4 bases at V and 8 bases at J, with 12 bases in the middle. The CDR3 consists of 13 residues. This CDR3 is CASSSRVSDEQFF. CDR3 sequence (DNA): TGTGCCAGCAGCTCCAGGGTCAGCGATGAGCAGTTCTTC. The full variable domain, its missing parts supplied by reference TRBV7-9 and TRBJ2-1, is DTGVSQNPRHKITKRGQNVTFRCDPISEHNRLYWYRQTLGQGPEFLTYFQNEAQLEKSRLLSDRFSAERPKGSFSTLEIQRTEQGDSAMYLCASSSRVSDEQFFGPGTRLTVL.

This rearrangement joins TRBV3-1 to TRBJ2-1; D gene unclear. Looked up from germline, CDR1 is LGHDT and CDR2 is YNNKEL (reference sequence). Trimming stripped 1 base from V and 0 bases from J, with 16 bases between. The CDR3 contains 18 residues. The CDR3 bases are TGTGCCAGCAGCCAAGGGGCTGGCTCTTGGAGCTCCTACAATGAGCAGTTCTTC. Residues: CASSQGAGSWSSYNEQFF.

In the case of this clonotype: One end of the junction is discordant with germline, which a read error may explain. The chain employs TRBV7-3 and TRBJ1-6, with TRBD1 matching 10 bases. The CDR3 has 16 residues. Germline V gives CDR1 SGHTA, CDR2 FQGTGA. The CDR3 loop is CASSLLDRGSNSPPHF. The DNA of the CDR3 is TGTGCCAGCAGCCTCCTGGACAGGGGGTCAAATTCACCCCCCCACTTT.

The chain uses TRBV6-2 or TRBV6-3 and TRBJ1-3, with a weak D call TRBD1 (5 bases). Germline-derived CDR1 and CDR2 are MNHEY and SVGEGT. The CDR3 contains 15 residues. V was clipped by 0 bases and J by 1 base, with 7 bases between them. The CDR3 loop is CASSYSDSSGNTIYF. DNA of the CDR3: TGTGCCAGCAGTTACTCCGACAGTTCTGGAAACACCATATATTTT.

The count of this clonotype is one. The chain uses TRBV7-6 and TRBJ2-7, with 7 bases aligning to TRBD1. The end of the DNA fits TRBJ2-5 better, so the J call may be wrong. Germline lookup yields CDR1 SGHVS and CDR2 FNYEAQ. This CDR3 is 13 amino acids long. The CDR3 loop reads CATRDSVIETQYF. The CDR3, as DNA: TGTGCCACACGGGACAGTGTGATTGAGACCCAGTACTTC.

This chain connects TRBV6-1 to TRBJ2-3; D call uncertain. V lost 8 bases to trimming and J lost 2 bases, with 11 bases between them. The V gene's germline CDR1 is MNHNS and CDR2 SASEGT. CDR3 length equals 13 residues. Written as DNA, the CDR3 is TGTGCCAGCCTAAAGGACGACACAGATACGCAGTATTTT. Its translation: CASLKDDTDTQYF.

V usage is TRBV4-2 and J usage is TRBJ2-7; D is unresolved. Trimming pared 0 bases from V and 1 base from J, leaving 7 bases between. This CDR3 spans 14 amino acids. Germline V CDR1 and CDR2: LGHNA, YNFKEQ. Written as DNA, the CDR3 is TGTGCCAGCAGCCAAGAACAGACATCCTACGAGCAGTACTTC. This sequence encodes CASSQEQTSYEQYF.

The J gene is TRBJ2-5, the V gene TRBV6-5; 10 bases map to TRBD1. The germline CDR1 and CDR2 sequences are MNHEY and SVGAGI. There are 13 residues in the CDR3. After removal of 7 bases from V and 5 bases from J, the junction contained 4 bases not matched to a gene. CDR3 protein: CASTRTGGETQYF. CDR3 coding DNA: TGTGCCAGCACCAGGACAGGGGGGGAGACCCAGTACTTC.

The genes are TRBV5-6 and TRBJ2-1, with TRBD2 matching 11 bases. CDR1 and CDR2 (germline): SGHDT, YYEEEE. The CDR3 runs to 17 residues. Germline trimming cut 1 base from V and 10 bases from J; bases unmatched to any gene: 13. The CDR3 DNA is TGTGCCAGCAGCTTGCCTCAGCTACTAGCGGGAGATGGAGAGCAGTTCTTC. Protein: CASSLPQLLAGDGEQFF. Looking up the rest from reference TRBV5-6 and TRBJ2-1 gives the full variable domain: DAGVTQSPTHLIKTRGQQVTLRCSPKSGHDTVSWYQQALGQGPQFIFQYYEEEERQRGNFPDRFSGHQFPNYSSELNVNALLLGDSALYLCASSLPQLLAGDGEQFFGPGTRLTVL.

This clonotype was found a few times. This chain links TRBV5-6 with TRBJ2-7; TRBD1 or TRBD2 may be the D gene (6 bases each). The DNA end favors TRBJ2-5, so the J call may be wrong. Looked up from germline, CDR1 is SGHDT and CDR2 is YYEEEE. CDR3 length: 13 amino acids. This chain's CDR3 is CASRWGAVETQYF. CDR3 DNA: TGTGCCAGCCGTTGGGGGGCGGTGGAGACCCAGTACTTC.

In its sample, this clonotype was seen once. This sequence joins TRBV28 and TRBJ1-1; D is perhaps TRBD1 (6 bases). Trimming pared 6 bases from V and 14 bases from J, leaving 19 bases between. The length of the CDR3 is 12 residues. The germline CDR1 and CDR2 sequences are MDHEN and SYDVKM. The chain's CDR3 is CASSRDTVARFF. CDR3 bases: TGTGCCAGCAGCCGGGACACCGTTGCGAGGTTCTTT. Complete variable domain (other parts from reference TRBV28 and TRBJ1-1): DVKVTQSSRYLVKRTGEKVFLECVQDMDHENMFWYRQDPGLGLRLIYFSYDVKMKEKGDIPEGYSVSREKKERFSLILESASTNQTSMYLCASSRDTVARFFGQGTRLTVV.

The chain carries TRBV20-1 and TRBJ2-4, with a possible D match to TRBD2 (6 bases). Germline CDR1 reads DFQATT; CDR2 reads SNEGSKA (reference sequence). V was shortened by 8 bases and J by 8 bases, with 13 bases between the two germline ends. The CDR3 totals 11 residues. The CDR3 DNA sequence: TGCAGTCCTAAGTGGAGGGACATTCAGTACTTC. It is translated as CSPKWRDIQYF.

This clonotype has just a few counts. This rearrangement joins TRBV20-1 to TRBJ2-1; TRBD1 is a possible D gene (7 bases). V was cut by 5 bases and J by 7 bases, with 18 bases left in between. The CDR3 loop spans 14 amino acids. Germline lookup yields CDR1 DFQATT and CDR2 SNEGSKA (reference sequence). The CDR3 nucleotides read TGCAGTGCTGGCGGGGCAGGGGGAGGAAATGAGCAGTTCTTC. Translating gives CSAGGAGGGNEQFF.

The rearrangement joins TRBV5-1 to TRBJ1-5; 8 bases are shared with TRBD1. Germline V gives CDR1 SGHRS, CDR2 YFSETQ. This CDR3 comprises 15 residues. V shed 0 bases, J shed 5 bases, and the junction held 4 bases outside the gene matches. The CDR3 loop is CASSLDGQGYQPQHF. DNA for the CDR3: TGCGCCAGCAGCTTGGATGGACAGGGCTATCAGCCCCAGCATTTT.

V is TRBV13 and J is TRBJ2-3; no firm D call. Germline V gives CDR1 PRHDT, CDR2 FYEKMQ (reference sequence). This CDR3 is 15 amino acids long. Trimming pared 5 bases from V and 2 bases from J, leaving 14 bases between. In nucleotides, the CDR3 is TGTGCCAGCAGCCTTTATGAAGCGACCACAGATACGCAGTATTTT. It translates to CASSLYEATTDTQYF.

This clonotype was detected a few times. The gene calls are TRBV20-1 and TRBJ2-7, with 8 bases aligning to TRBD2. The CDR3 runs to 15 residues. Germline values: CDR1 DFQATT, CDR2 SNEGSKA (reference sequence). Unmatched junction bases numbered 14, after V lost 6 bases and J lost 4 bases. In DNA form, the CDR3 reads TGCAGTGCCGGGGGGGTACCGGGACGGATGTACGAGCAGTACTTC. Encoded protein: CSAGGVPGRMYEQYF.

This clonotype appeared many times. The V and J genes are TRBV7-2 and TRBJ2-3; tentatively, D is TRBD2 (5 bases). The germline V gene has CDR1 SGHTA and CDR2 FQGNSA. The V end was cut by 4 bases, the J end by 0 bases, with 8 bases between. The CDR3 spans 14 residues. This CDR3 reads CASSSGSSTDTQYF. The CDR3 nucleotides are TGTGCCAGCAGCTCGGGGTCTAGCACAGATACGCAGTATTTT.

This chain connects TRBV12-3 or TRBV12-4 to TRBJ2-1; D is unresolved. V shed 6 bases and J shed 9 bases, with 12 bases lying between them. This CDR3 contains 12 residues. DNA for the CDR3: TGTGCCAGCAGCCCTAGACGGGCTGAGCAGTTCTTC. Amino acid sequence: CASSPRRAEQFF.